The next 10 T cell receptor beta chains were all read from a single sample in a study of T cell clonality in common variable immunodeficiency. Clones were read by immunoSEQ multiplex PCR, and TCRdb kept only the in-frame ones, dropping some. There are 45,000 to 60,000 clones in the sample, none observed a single time. The specimen was peripheral blood mononuclear cells. The receptors derive from a person aged 18 to 75 in good health.

This clone was observed many times. The read terminates 3 residues ahead of where the CDR3 ends, so the germline J gene completes it. The rearrangement joins TRBV2 to TRBJ1-1; 8 positions agree with TRBD1. Germline V lookup: CDR1 SNHLY, CDR2 FYNNEI. The CDR3 extends over 16 amino acids. V gave up 2 bases and J gave up 0 bases; unmatched junction bases: 5. Partial CDR3 DNA: TGTGCCAGCAGTGAATGGTCAGGGGGCATGAACACTGAA. This translates into CASSEWSGGMNTE. The entire CDR3 sequence reads CASSEWSGGMNTEAFF.

As regards this clone: The read comes to an end 3 residues before the CDR3 does, leaving the germline J gene to fill in the end. The rearrangement uses TRBV5-1 and TRBJ2-5; tentative D call: TRBD1 (6 bases). Per the germline V gene, CDR1 is SGHRS and CDR2 is YFSETQ. V lost 6 bases to trimming and J lost 2 bases, with 14 bases between them. The CDR3 loop spans 14 amino acids. The sequenced CDR3 bases are TGCGCCAGCAACTCTGGGACACCTCAAGAGACC. This gives the protein CASNSGTPQET. The CDR3 in full is CASNSGTPQETQYF.

Details on this clone: The CDR3 goes on 3 residues after the read ends, and that part is filled in from the germline J gene. The chain couples TRBV6-2 or TRBV6-3 to TRBJ1-2; D uncertain. Germline values: CDR1 MNHEY, CDR2 SVGEGT. The CDR3 runs to 12 residues. This CDR3 reads CASSYYGYDYTF. Incomplete CDR3 DNA: TGTGCCAGCAGTTACTACGGGTACGAC.

The sample holds many counts of this clone. The covered CDR3 bases are TGTGCCATCAGTGAGTCCTACCCCTCGGCAGGGGGAGGAGGAGGC. Amino acids: CAISESYPSAGGGGG. The entire CDR3 protein reads CAISESYPSAGGGGGYTF. The chain recombines TRBV10-3 with TRBJ1-2, with 7 bases matching TRBD1. The read falls 3 residues short of the CDR3 end, and the missing part is taken from the germline J gene. The CDR3 spans 18 residues. Germline-derived CDR1 and CDR2 are ENHRY and SYGVKD.

Concerning this clone itself: The read is 3 residues too short to cover the CDR3 end, so that end is filled in from the germline J gene. The J gene is TRBJ2-4, the V gene TRBV19, with a tentative D call TRBD1 (6 bases). The CDR3 is 15 amino acids. CDR1 is LNHDA and CDR2 is SQIVND in the germline V gene (reference sequence). The CDR3 loop is CASSRDTRTNYGQYF. CDR3 DNA (partial): TGTGCCAGTAGTAGGGACACGAGAACTAACTATGGT.

This clone has only a few counts. The CDR3 end is not reached by the read, which stops 3 residues before it; the germline J gene fills it in. The rearrangement uses TRBV7-9 and TRBJ2-1, with 12 bases matching TRBD2. In germline, CDR1 is SEHNR, CDR2 FQNEAQ (reference sequence). Unmatched junction bases numbered 11, after V lost 8 bases and J lost 9 bases. The CDR3 loop spans 15 amino acids. CDR3 DNA, as far as it was read: TGTGCCAGCCAGACCTCTAGCGGGGGGGCAGTTGAG. Encoded protein: CASQTSSGGAVE. From start to end, the CDR3 is CASQTSSGGAVEQFF. Together with reference TRBV7-9 and TRBJ2-1, the CDR3 gives the full variable domain: DTGVSQNPRHKITKRGQNVTFRCDPISEHNRLYWYRQTLGQGPEFLTYFQNEAQLEKSRLLSDRFSAERPKGSFSTLEIQRTEQGDSAMYLCASQTSSGGAVEQFFGPGTRLTVL.

This clone was seen more than once but under ten times. One base separates it from a far larger clone, so it is likely a read error. The read finishes 3 residues shy of the CDR3 end, and the germline J gene is used to complete it. The chain carries TRBV6-2 or TRBV6-3 and TRBJ2-7; 12 nucleotides align to TRBD1. The CDR3 length is 14 residues. V gave up 2 bases and J gave up 5 bases; unmatched junction bases: 1. Germline CDR1 MNHEY, CDR2 SVGEGT. CDR3 protein: CASSYGTGGDEQYF. The sequenced CDR3 bases are TGTGCCAGCAGTTACGGGACAGGGGGCGACGAG.

Ten or more counts support this clone. The observed sequence ends 3 residues before the CDR3 terminus, with the missing tail filled in from the germline J gene. V gene TRBV2 combines with J gene TRBJ2-5, with 8 nucleotides matching TRBD2. CDR1 is SNHLY and CDR2 is FYNNEI in the germline V gene. With V trimmed by 5 bases and J by 1 base, 12 bases remained unmatched. The CDR3 contains 17 residues. CDR3 bases read: TGTGCCAGCAGTCCCCACGGGGGGCGGGGGGCCCAAGAGACC. Residues: CASSPHGGRGAQET. The entire CDR3 reads CASSPHGGRGAQETQYF.

This clone was observed at least ten times. Read coverage stops 3 residues before the CDR3 terminus; the germline J gene supplies the remainder. The chain is built from TRBV6-2 or TRBV6-3 and TRBJ1-1; TRBD1 agrees at 9 bases. The ends lost 5 bases at V and 7 bases at J; junction bases unmatched: 8. Germline V gene data show CDR1 as MNHEY and CDR2 as SVGEGT. The CDR3 extends over 14 amino acids. The DNA read from the CDR3 is TGTGCCAGCAGTAACAGGGGGCAAGGAAGTGAA. Amino acid sequence: CASSNRGQGSE. The full CDR3 protein is CASSNRGQGSEAFF.

With regard to this clone: The CDR3 end is not reached by the read, which stops 3 residues before it; the germline J gene fills it in. This chain joins TRBV7-9 and TRBJ2-7; tentatively, D is TRBD1 (5 bases). V lost 2 bases, J lost 6 bases, and 17 bases lay in between. Germline values: CDR1 SEHNR, CDR2 FQNEAQ (reference sequence). This CDR3 spans 15 amino acids. Partial CDR3 DNA: TGTGCCAGCAGCTTACCTGGTGGGCAGGGCGGCGAG. It encodes CASSLPGGQGGE. The CDR3 in its entirety is CASSLPGGQGGEQYF.